Given below is one T cell receptor (beta chain) in context. These data are taken from a study of low-dose radiotherapy and immunotherapy resistance in tumors. Both TCRalpha and TCRbeta chains were reverse transcribed with V-gene-specific primers. TCR amplification ran roughly 20 PCR cycles using constant-region and V-primer adapter primers. TCRdb reanalysed the reads using MiXCR and keeps one entry per CDR3 protein. The table includes some 57,000 distinct CDR3 sequences, approximately 26% detected once. Described time point: before trial treatment. The receptor comes from a male donor with prostate cancer. Source: PBMCs, taken before treatment.

This CDR3 is CASSPPGSSGNTIYF. Written as DNA, the CDR3 is TGTGCCAGCAGCCCCCCTGGGAGCTCCGGAAACACCATATATTTT. The J gene is TRBJ1-3, the V gene TRBV7-8; no reliable D call. This CDR3 spans 15 amino acids. Germline CDR1 SGHVS, CDR2 FQNEAQ. Trimming cost V 5 bases and J 4 bases, with 15 bases left between them.